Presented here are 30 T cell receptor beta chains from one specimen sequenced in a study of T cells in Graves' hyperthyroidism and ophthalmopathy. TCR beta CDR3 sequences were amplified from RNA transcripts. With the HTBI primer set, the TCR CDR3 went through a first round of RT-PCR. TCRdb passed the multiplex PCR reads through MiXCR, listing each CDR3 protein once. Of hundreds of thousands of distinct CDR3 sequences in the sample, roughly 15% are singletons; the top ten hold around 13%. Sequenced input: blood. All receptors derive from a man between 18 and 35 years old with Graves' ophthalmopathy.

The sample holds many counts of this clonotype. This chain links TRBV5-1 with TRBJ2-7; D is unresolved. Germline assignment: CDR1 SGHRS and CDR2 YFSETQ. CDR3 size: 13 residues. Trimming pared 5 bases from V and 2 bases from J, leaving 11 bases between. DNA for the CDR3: TGCGCCAGCAGACAAGACCCAACCTACGAGCAGTACTTC. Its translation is CASRQDPTYEQYF.

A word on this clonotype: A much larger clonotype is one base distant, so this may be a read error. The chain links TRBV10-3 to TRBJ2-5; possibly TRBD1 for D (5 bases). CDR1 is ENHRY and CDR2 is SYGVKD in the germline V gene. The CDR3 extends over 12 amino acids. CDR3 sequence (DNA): TGTGCCACCGGATACGGACAAGAGACCCAGTGCTTC. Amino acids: CATGYGQETQCF.

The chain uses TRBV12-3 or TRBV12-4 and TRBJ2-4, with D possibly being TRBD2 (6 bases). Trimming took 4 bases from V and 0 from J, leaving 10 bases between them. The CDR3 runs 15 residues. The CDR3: CASSSPGLAKNIQYF. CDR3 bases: TGTGCCAGCAGTTCCCCGGGACTAGCCAAAAACATTCAGTACTTC.

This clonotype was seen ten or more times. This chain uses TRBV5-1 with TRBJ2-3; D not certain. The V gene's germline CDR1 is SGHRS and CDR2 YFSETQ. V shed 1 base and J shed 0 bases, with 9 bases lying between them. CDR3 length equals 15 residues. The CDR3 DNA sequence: TGCGCCAGCAGCTTGAGGTCCTATAGCACAGATACGCAGTATTTT. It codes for CASSLRSYSTDTQYF.

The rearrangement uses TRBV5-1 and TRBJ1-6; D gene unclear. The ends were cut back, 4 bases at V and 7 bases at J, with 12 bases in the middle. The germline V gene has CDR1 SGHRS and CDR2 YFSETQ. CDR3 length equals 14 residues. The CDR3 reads CASSAVGGNSPLHF. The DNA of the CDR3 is TGCGCCAGCAGCGCAGTGGGCGGGAATTCACCCCTCCACTTT. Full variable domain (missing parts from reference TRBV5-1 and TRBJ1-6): KAGVTQTPRYLIKTRGQQVTLSCSPISGHRSVSWYQQTPGQGLQFLFEYFSETQRNKGNFPGRFSGRQFSNSRSEMNVSTLELGDSALYLCASSAVGGNSPLHFGNGTRLTVT.

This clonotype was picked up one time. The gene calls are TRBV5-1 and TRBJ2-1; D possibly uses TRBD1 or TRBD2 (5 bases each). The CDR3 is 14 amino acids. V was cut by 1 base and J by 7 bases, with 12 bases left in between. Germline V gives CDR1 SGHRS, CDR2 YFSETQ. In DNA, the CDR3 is TGCGCCAGCAGCTTGCCGGGACCTGAGAATGAGCAGTTCTTC. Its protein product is CASSLPGPENEQFF.

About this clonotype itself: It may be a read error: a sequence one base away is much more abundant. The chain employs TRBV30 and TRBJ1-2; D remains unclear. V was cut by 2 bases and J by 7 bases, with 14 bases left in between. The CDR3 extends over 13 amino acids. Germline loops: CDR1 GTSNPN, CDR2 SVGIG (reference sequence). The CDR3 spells CAWSIPLGRGYTF. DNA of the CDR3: TGTGCCTGGAGTATCCCCCTTGGGCGTGGCTACACCTTC.

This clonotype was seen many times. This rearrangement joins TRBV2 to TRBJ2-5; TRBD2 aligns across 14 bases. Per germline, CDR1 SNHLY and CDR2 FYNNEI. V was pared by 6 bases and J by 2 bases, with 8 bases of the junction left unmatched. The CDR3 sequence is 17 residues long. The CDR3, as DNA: TGTGCCAGCAGCTCCGGGACTAGCGGGGGTCAGCAAGAGACCCAGTACTTC. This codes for CASSSGTSGGQQETQYF.

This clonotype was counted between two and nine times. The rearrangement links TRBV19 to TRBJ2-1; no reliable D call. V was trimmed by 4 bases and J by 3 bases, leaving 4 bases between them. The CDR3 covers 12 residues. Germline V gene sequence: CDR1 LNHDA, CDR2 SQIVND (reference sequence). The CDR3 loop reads CASSKNYNEQFF. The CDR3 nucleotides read TGTGCCAGTAGTAAAAACTACAATGAGCAGTTCTTC.

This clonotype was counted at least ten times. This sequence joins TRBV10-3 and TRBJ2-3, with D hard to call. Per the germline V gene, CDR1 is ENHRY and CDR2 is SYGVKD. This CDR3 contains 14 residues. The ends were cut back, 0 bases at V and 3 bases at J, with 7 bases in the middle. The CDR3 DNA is TGTGCCATCAGTGAGTCGATGGGAACAGATACGCAGTATTTT. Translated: CAISESMGTDTQYF.

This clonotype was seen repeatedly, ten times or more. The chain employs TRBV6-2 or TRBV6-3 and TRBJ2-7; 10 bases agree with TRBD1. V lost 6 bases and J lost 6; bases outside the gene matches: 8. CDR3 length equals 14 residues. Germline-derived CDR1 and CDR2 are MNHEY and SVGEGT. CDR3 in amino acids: CASRRTGGKGEQYF. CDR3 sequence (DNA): TGTGCCAGCAGGAGGACAGGGGGGAAGGGCGAGCAGTACTTC.

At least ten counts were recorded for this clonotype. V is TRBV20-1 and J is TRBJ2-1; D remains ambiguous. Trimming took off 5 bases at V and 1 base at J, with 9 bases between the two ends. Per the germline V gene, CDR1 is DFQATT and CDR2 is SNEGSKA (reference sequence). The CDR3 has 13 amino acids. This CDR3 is CSAPRASYNEQFF. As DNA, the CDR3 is TGCAGTGCTCCCCGGGCTTCCTACAATGAGCAGTTCTTC.

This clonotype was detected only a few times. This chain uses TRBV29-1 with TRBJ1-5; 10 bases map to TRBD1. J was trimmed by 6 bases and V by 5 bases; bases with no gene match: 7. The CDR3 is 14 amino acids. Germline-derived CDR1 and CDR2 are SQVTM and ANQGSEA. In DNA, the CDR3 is TGCAGCGTTACCGGGACAGGGGAGGCTCAGCCCCAGCATTTT. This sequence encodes CSVTGTGEAQPQHF.

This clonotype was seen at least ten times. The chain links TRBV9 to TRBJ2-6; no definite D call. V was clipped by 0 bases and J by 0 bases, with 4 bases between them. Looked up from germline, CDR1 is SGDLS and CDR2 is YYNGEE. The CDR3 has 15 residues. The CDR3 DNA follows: TGTGCCAGCAGCGTAGGACTCTCTGGGGCCAACGTCCTGACTTTC. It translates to CASSVGLSGANVLTF. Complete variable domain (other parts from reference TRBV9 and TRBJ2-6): DSGVTQTPKHLITATGQRVTLRCSPRSGDLSVYWYQQSLDQGLQFLIQYYNGEERAKGNILERFSAQQFPDLHSELNLSSLELGDSALYFCASSVGLSGANVLTFGAGSRLTVL.

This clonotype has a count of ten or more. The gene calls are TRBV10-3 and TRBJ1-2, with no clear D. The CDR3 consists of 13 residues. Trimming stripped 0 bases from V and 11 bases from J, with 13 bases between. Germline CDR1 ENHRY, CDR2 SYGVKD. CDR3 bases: TGTGCCATCAGTGAGTCGAGGTCGGGAGCTTACACCTTC. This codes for CAISESRSGAYTF.

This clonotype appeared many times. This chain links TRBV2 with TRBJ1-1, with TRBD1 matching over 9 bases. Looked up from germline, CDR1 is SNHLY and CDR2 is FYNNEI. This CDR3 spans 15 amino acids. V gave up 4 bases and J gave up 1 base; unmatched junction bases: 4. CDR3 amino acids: CASSGTGGRNTEAFF. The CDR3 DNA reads TGTGCCAGCAGTGGTACAGGGGGCAGGAACACTGAAGCTTTCTTT.

The CDR3 is CASTSAGVILFF. The CDR3 nucleotides are TGTGCCAGTACATCGGCAGGGGTCATACTGTTTTTT. J is TRBJ1-4 and V is TRBV19; perhaps TRBD1 as D (6 bases). The CDR3 contains 12 residues. Deletions cut 7 bases from V and 13 bases from J, with 16 bases between. CDR1 and CDR2 from the germline V gene are LNHDA and SQIVND (reference sequence). Together with reference TRBV19 and TRBJ1-4, the CDR3 gives the full variable domain: DGGITQSPKYLFRKEGQNVTLSCEQNLNHDAMYWYRQDPGQGLRLIYYSQIVNDFQKGDIAEGYSVSREKKESFPLTVTSAQKNPTAFYLCASTSAGVILFFGSGTQLSVL.

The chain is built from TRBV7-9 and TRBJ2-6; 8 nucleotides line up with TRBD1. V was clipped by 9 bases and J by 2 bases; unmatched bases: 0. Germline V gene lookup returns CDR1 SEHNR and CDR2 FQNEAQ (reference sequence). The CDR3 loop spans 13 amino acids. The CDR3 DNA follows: TGTGCCAGACAGGGGGCTGGGGCCAACGTCCTGACTTTC. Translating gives CARQGAGANVLTF.

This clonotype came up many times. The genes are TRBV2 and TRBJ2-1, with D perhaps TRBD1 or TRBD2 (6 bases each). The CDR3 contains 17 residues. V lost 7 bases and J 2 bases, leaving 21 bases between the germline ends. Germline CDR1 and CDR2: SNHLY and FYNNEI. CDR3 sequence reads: CASKGLAGEGAYNEQFF. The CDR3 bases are TGTGCCAGCAAGGGACTTGCCGGCGAGGGGGCCTACAATGAGCAGTTCTTC. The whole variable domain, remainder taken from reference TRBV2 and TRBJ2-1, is EPEVTQTPSHQVTQMGQEVILRCVPISNHLYFYWYRQILGQKVEFLVSFYNNEISEKSEIFDDQFSVERPDGSNFTLKIRSTKLEDSAMYFCASKGLAGEGAYNEQFFGPGTRLTVL.

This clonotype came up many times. The CDR3 loop is CASSSSGGSNEQFF. The DNA for the CDR3 is TGTGCCAGCAGCTCTAGCGGAGGTTCAAATGAGCAGTTCTTC. The rearrangement uses TRBV13 and TRBJ2-1; the match to TRBD2 covers 7 bases. The CDR3 runs to 14 residues. V was pared by 4 bases and J by 7 bases, with 7 bases of the junction left unmatched. Per the germline V gene, CDR1 is PRHDT and CDR2 is FYEKMQ (reference sequence).

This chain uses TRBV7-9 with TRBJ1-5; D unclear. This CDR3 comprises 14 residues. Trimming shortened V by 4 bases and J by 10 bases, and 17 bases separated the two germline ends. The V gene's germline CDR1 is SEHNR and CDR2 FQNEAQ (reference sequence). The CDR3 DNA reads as TGTGCCAGCAGCTCCGGGGTCCTGCCTGGTCCCCAGCATTTT. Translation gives CASSSGVLPGPQHF.

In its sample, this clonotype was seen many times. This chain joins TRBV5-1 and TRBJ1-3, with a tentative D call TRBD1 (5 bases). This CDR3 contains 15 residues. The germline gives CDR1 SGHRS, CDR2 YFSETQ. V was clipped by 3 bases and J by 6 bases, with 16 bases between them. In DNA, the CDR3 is TGCGCCAGCAGCTGGATCGGCCAGGGCCAAAACACCATATATTTT. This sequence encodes CASSWIGQGQNTIYF. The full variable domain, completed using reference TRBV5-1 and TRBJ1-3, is KAGVTQTPRYLIKTRGQQVTLSCSPISGHRSVSWYQQTPGQGLQFLFEYFSETQRNKGNFPGRFSGRQFSNSRSEMNVSTLELGDSALYLCASSWIGQGQNTIYFGEGSWLTVV.

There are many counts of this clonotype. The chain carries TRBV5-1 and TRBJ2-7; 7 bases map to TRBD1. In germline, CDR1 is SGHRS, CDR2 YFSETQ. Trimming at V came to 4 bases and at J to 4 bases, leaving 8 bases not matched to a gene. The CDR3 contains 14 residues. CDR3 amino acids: CASSLGTAIYEQYF. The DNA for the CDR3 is TGCGCCAGCAGCCTCGGGACAGCCATTTACGAGCAGTACTTC.

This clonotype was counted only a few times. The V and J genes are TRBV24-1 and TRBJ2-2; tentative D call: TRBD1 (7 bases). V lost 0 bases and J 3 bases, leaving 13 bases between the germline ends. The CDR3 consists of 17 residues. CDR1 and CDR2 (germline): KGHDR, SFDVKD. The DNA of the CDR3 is TGTGCCACCAGTGATTTGAGGCAGGGGGGATACACCGGGGAGCTGTTTTTT. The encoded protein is CATSDLRQGGYTGELFF.

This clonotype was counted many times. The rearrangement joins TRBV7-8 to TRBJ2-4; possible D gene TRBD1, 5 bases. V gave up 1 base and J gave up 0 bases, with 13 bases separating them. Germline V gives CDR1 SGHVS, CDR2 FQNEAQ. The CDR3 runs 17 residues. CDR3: CASSLEAMGLAKNIQYF. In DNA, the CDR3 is TGTGCCAGCAGCTTAGAAGCGATGGGGCTAGCCAAAAACATTCAGTACTTC.

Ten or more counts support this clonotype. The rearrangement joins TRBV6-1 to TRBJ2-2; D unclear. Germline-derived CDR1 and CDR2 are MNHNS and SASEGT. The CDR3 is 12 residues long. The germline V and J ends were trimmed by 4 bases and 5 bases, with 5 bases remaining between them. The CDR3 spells CASSVQTGELFF. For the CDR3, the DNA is TGTGCCAGCAGTGTCCAAACCGGGGAGCTGTTTTTT.

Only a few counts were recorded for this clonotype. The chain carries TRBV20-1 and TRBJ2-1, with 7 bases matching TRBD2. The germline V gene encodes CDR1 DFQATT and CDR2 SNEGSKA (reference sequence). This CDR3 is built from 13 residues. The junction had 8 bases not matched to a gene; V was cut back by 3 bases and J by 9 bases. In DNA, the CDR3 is TGCAGTGCTAGCTACGGCGGGAGTAGTGAGCAGTTCTTC. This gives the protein CSASYGGSSEQFF.

CDR3 DNA sequence: TGTGCCAGCAGCTACCACGCGGGGGGCGCCACAGATACGCAGTATTTT. Its translation is CASSYHAGGATDTQYF. The V call is TRBV7-9, the J call TRBJ2-3; the match to TRBD2 covers 8 bases. CDR3 length: 16 amino acids. Germline CDR1 reads SEHNR; CDR2 reads FQNEAQ (reference sequence). V lost 4 bases and J lost 2; bases outside the gene matches: 8.

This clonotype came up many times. The CDR3 DNA reads TGTGCCAGCAGTTTAGGCCCCGGGGGGGAGCAGTTCTTC. Amino acids: CASSLGPGGEQFF. The rearrangement links TRBV12-3 or TRBV12-4 to TRBJ2-1; 7 bases are shared with TRBD2. V shed 1 base, J shed 10 bases, and the junction held 4 bases outside the gene matches. This CDR3 has 13 amino acids.

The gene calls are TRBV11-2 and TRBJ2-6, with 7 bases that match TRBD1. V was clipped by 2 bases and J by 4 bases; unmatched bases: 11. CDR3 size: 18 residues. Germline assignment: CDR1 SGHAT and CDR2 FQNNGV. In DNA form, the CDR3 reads TGTGCCAGCAGCTTAATGTTTGAAGGGGGCGCCGGGGCCAACGTCCTGACTTTC. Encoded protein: CASSLMFEGGAGANVLTF. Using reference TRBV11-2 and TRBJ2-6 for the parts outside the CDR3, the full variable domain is EAGVAQSPRYKIIEKRQSVAFWCNPISGHATLYWYQQILGQGPKLLIQFQNNGVVDDSQLPKDRFSAERLKGVDSTLKIQPAKLEDSAVYLCASSLMFEGGAGANVLTFGAGSRLTVL.